This is a list of T cell receptor beta chains from one sample in a study of T cells after posttransplantation cyclophosphamide. Measured with immunoSEQ multiplex PCR; TCRdb has only the in-frame clones, and not every one. Among around 18,000 clones, roughly 83% were seen once, and the ten largest hold about 9.1%. What was sequenced was memory CD4+ T cells sorted from blood. The origin of the receptors is a man aged 25 to 45 in good health and a related stem cell transplant donor. Both conserved end residues are part of each CDR3. The D gene is left open where the match is weak. Expanded clones get a size class; other rows say once, few or many, or leave the size out.

>TRBV19|TRBJ1-3|.|.
TGTGCCAGTAGTATAGCCGGAAGGGGAGGAAACACCATATATTTT
CASSIAGRGGNTIYF
>TRBV13|TRBJ2-7|TRBD1|.
TGTGCCGGCAGCTTCTTGGCACAGGGGGCCCACGAGCAGTACTTC
CAGSFLAQGAHEQYF
>TRBV10-3|TRBJ2-7|.|.
TGTGCCATCAATTGGGACACGCGCTACGAGCAGTACTTC
CAINWDTRYEQYF
>TRBV5-1|TRBJ2-7|.|.
TGCGCCAGCAGCTTGGTAGCTAGCGACACCTACGAGCAGTACTTC
CASSLVASDTYEQYF
>TRBV4-1|TRBJ1-5|TRBD1|medium-sized
TGCGCCAGCAGCCGAGTCTTAACAGGGGCCGGCCAGCCCCAGCATTTT
CASSRVLTGAGQPQHF
>TRBV6-5|TRBJ1-2|.|.
TGTGCCAGCAGCGAACAAGTTAACTATGGCTACACCTTC
CASSEQVNYGYTF
>TRBV29-1|TRBJ2-5|.|.
TGCAGCGCTGCAAGAGGGGAGACCCAGTACTTC
CSAARGETQYF
>TRBV4-3|TRBJ1-6|.|.
TGCGCCAGCAGCCAAGATACCGCTGGACAGAATAATTCACCCCTCCACTTT
CASSQDTAGQNNSPLHF
>TRBV4-2|TRBJ2-3|TRBD2|.
TGTGCCAGCAGCCAAGGGGCTAGCGGGGGCCCAGATACGCAGTATTTT
CASSQGASGGPDTQYF
>TRBV2|TRBJ1-5|.|medium-sized
TGTGCCAGCAGTAGACTTGAGATTAACAATCAGCCCCAGCATTTT
CASSRLEINNQPQHF
>TRBV7-8|TRBJ1-3|TRBD1|.
TGTGCCAGCAGTTACAGGGGGCAGGACACCATATATTTT
CASSYRGQDTIYF
>TRBV7-3|TRBJ2-2|.|.
TGTGCCAGCAGCAGGGGAGGACTGCAAACCGGGGAGCTGTTTTTT
CASSRGGLQTGELFF
>TRBV5-4|TRBJ2-3|TRBD1|.
TGTGCCAGCAGCCGGGGACAGCACCTAGATACGCAGTATTTT
CASSRGQHLDTQYF
>TRBV10-3|TRBJ2-3|TRBD1|.
TGTGCCATCAGCCGGGGACAGGGGGGCACAGATACGCAGTATTTT
CAISRGQGGTDTQYF
>TRBV14|TRBJ2-3|.|.
TGTGCCAGCAGCCTTCGACAGCTAGGCACGCAGTATTTT
CASSLRQLGTQYF
>TRBV7-2|TRBJ2-7|TRBD1|.
TGTGCCAGCAGCCCTCCCCGGCGGGACAGGGAAGGGGAGCAGTACTTC
CASSPPRRDREGEQYF
>TRBV28|TRBJ2-3|TRBD1|.
TGTGCCAGCAGTGTGGTACAGGGGGTCACAGATACGCAGTATTTT
CASSVVQGVTDTQYF
>TRBV19|TRBJ2-5|.|.
TGTGCCAGTAGCAACAGGGAGGGACCCCAAGAGACCCAGTACTTC
CASSNREGPQETQYF
>TRBV7-2|TRBJ2-2|TRBD1|.
TGTGCCAGCAGCCCCTTGGGACAGGCCACCGGGGAGCTGTTTTTT
CASSPLGQATGELFF
>TRBV5-4|TRBJ2-1|TRBD1|.
TGTGCCAGCAGCCGTGGTGGGACAGGGGGCTTGGAAGAGCAGTTCTTC
CASSRGGTGGLEEQFF
>TRBV7-3|TRBJ2-5|TRBD2|.
TGTGCCAGCAGCCCAAGGAAAAGCGGGGGGGCTCGTGAGACCCAGTACTTC
CASSPRKSGGARETQYF
>TRBV5-5|TRBJ1-2|.|.
TGTGCCAGCAGCTTGGCTCGGAGGGCTGGCTACACCTTC
CASSLARRAGYTF
>TRBV7-9|TRBJ2-7|.|.
TGTGCCAGCAGCTCACCGGGTATAAGCTCCTACGAGCAGTACTTC
CASSSPGISSYEQYF
>TRBV4-2|TRBJ2-7|TRBD1|once
TGTGCCAGCAGCCAAGATCTCGGGACAGGGTATGGCGAGCAGTACTTC
CASSQDLGTGYGEQYF